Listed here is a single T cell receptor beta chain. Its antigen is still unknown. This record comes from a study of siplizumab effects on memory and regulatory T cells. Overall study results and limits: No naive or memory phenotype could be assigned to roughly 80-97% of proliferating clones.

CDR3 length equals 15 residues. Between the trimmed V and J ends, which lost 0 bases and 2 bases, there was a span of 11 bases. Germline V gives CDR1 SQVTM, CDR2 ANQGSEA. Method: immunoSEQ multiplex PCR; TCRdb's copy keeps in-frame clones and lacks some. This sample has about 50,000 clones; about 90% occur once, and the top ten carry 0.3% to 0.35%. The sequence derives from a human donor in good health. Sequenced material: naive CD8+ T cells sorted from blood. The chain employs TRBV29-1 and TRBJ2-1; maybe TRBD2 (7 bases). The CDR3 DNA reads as TGCAGCGTTGAAGATCACGGGGGGCCCTACAATGAGCAGTTCTTC. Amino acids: CSVEDHGGPYNEQFF.